This note documents a single T cell receptor beta chain sequence. Germline CDR1 SGHNT, CDR2 YYREEE (reference sequence). CDR3 length equals 16 residues. V was pared by 3 bases and J by 2 bases, with 10 bases of the junction left unmatched. Here immunoSEQ multiplex PCR was the method, and the copy in TCRdb shows in-frame clones only, minus some. The repertoire consists of 80,000 to 95,000 clones, with approximately 87% occurring once and the leading ten covering approximately 8.4%. Time point meaning: peripheral blood 6 weeks after treatment start. This entry comes from a study of PD-L1 blockade in urothelial cancer.

The chain is built from TRBV5-4 and TRBJ2-7, with 8 positions matching TRBD1. The TCR was taken from a man between 70 and 80 years old with urothelial cancer. The sequences come from PBMCs, collected around atezolizumab (anti-PD-L1) treatment. CDR3 residues: CASSSVLGQATYEQYF. The CDR3 DNA reads as TGTGCCAGCAGCTCGGTTTTGGGACAGGCGACCTACGAGCAGTACTTC.